This T cell receptor (beta chain) was documented in a study of beta chain features in type 1 diabetes. Study summary: Examination covered around 98 million sorted cells spanning all samples.

CDR3 length: 16 residues. Germline V gene sequence: CDR1 MDHEN, CDR2 SYDVKM. Trimming shortened V by 3 bases and J by 1 base, and 13 bases separated the two germline ends. Study results and limitations: Among patients with Type 1 diabetes, TCRB CDR3s were moderately but significantly shorter in every one of the four CD4+ subsets.

This clone has a handful of counts. Its specificity is unknown. Expressed TCRB transcripts were sequenced after all isolated RNA was converted to cDNA. TCRdb keeps only in-frame clones here, not all; method: immunoSEQ multiplex PCR. The sample has about 650,000 clones, over 10% seen once. Specimen: naive CD4+ T cells from blood. The rearrangement links TRBV28 to TRBJ1-3; weak D call: TRBD1 (6 bases). This clonotype originated in a man younger than 40 with type 1 diabetes. In DNA, the CDR3 is TGTGCCAGCAGTTTGATGGGGCAGGGGTCTGGAAACACCATATATTTT. Its protein product is CASSLMGQGSGNTIYF.